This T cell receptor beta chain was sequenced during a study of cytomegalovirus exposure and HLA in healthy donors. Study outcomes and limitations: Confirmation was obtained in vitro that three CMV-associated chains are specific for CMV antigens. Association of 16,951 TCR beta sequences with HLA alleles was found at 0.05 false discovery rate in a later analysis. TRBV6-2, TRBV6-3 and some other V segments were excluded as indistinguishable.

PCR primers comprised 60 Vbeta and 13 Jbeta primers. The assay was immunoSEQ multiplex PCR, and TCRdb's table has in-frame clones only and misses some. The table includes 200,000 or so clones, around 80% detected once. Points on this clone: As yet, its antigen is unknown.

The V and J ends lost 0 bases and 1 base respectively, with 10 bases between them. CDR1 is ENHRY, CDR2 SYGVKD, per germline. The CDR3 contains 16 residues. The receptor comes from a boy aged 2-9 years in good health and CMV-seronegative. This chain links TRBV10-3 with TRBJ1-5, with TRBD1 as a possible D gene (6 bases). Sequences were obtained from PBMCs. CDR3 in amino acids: CAISESARGSNQPQHF. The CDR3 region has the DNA TGTGCCATCAGTGAGTCGGCCAGGGGCAGCAATCAGCCCCAGCATTTT.